These 28 T cell receptor beta chains share one sample of origin, sequenced in a study of CD8 T cells in Susac syndrome. Random hexamers served to reverse transcribe about 0.5 to 1 ug RNA. Via MiXCR, TCRdb re-called the immunoSEQ multiplex PCR reads, giving one row per CDR3 protein. This sample has about 150,000 distinct CDR3 sequences, with 80% to 95% found just once. The sample taken for sequencing was CD4+ T cells from PBMCs. Every receptor here comes from a human donor with multiple sclerosis.

CDR3 sequence: CASSPLGTGHNEQYF. In DNA, the CDR3 is TGTGCCAGCTCACCGTTAGGGACAGGGCATAACGAGCAGTACTTC. The chain carries TRBV18 and TRBJ2-7; 9 bases map to TRBD1. Germline V gene data show CDR1 as KGHSH and CDR2 as LQKENI. The ends lost 3 bases at V and 5 bases at J; junction bases unmatched: 8. The CDR3 spans 15 residues.

The chain carries TRBV4-3 and TRBJ1-4; the D gene is possibly TRBD1 (5 bases). Germline V CDR1 and CDR2: LGHNA, YSLEER. This CDR3 is 15 amino acids long. V lost 2 bases and J 7 bases, leaving 14 bases between the germline ends. The CDR3 here is CASSQIGGLGEKLFF. The CDR3 DNA reads TGCGCCAGCAGCCAAATCGGGGGATTAGGTGAAAAACTGTTTTTT.

Concerning this clonotype: The junction differs from germline at one of its ends, possibly a read error. CDR3 nucleotides: TGTGCCAGCAGTGACTCCTCCAAGCAGTTCTTC. Translated, it gives CASSDSSKQFF. The V call is TRBV6-2 or TRBV6-3, the J call TRBJ2-1; no clear D gene. Germline loops: CDR1 MNHEY, CDR2 SVGEGT. This CDR3 contains 11 residues.

The chain joins TRBV5-5 to TRBJ1-5, with D unresolved. CDR3 length: 14 residues. Germline-derived CDR1 and CDR2 are SGHKS and YYEKEE (reference sequence). With 2 bases removed from V and 8 bases from J, the gap between germline ends came to 14 bases. The CDR3 sequence is CASSFNGVGEPQHF. The CDR3 nucleotides are TGTGCCAGCAGCTTTAACGGTGTGGGTGAGCCCCAGCATTTT.

The V and J genes are TRBV5-1 and TRBJ1-1; 11 bases are a match to TRBD1. CDR3 length equals 18 residues. V was pared by 1 base and J by 3 bases, with 11 bases of the junction left unmatched. Germline values: CDR1 SGHRS, CDR2 YFSETQ. In nucleotides, the CDR3 is TGCGCCAGCAGCTTGTTAGGACAGGGGGCTGGTACGGACACTGAAGCTTTCTTT. This sequence encodes CASSLLGQGAGTDTEAFF.

This rearrangement joins TRBV11-2 to TRBJ2-7; D ambiguous. Trimming removed 1 base from V and 0 bases from J, with 4 bases in between. Germline V gene data show CDR1 as SGHAT and CDR2 as FQNNGV. CDR3 length equals 13 residues. This CDR3 is CASSLAYSYEQYF. In DNA form, the CDR3 reads TGTGCCAGCAGCTTAGCGTACTCCTACGAGCAGTACTTC.

The CDR3 protein is CASSLGRGREKLFF. For the CDR3, the DNA is TGTGCCAGCAGTTTGGGCAGGGGGCGTGAAAAACTGTTTTTT. The rearrangement links TRBV12-3 or TRBV12-4 to TRBJ1-4; TRBD1 matches at 8 bases. Trimming took 3 bases from V and 7 from J; bases not matched to a gene: 4. The CDR3 has 14 residues.

The chain carries TRBV20-1 and TRBJ1-2, with unresolved D. The CDR3 runs to 14 residues. The V gene lost 3 bases and the J gene lost 0 bases, with 11 bases spanning the gap. Germline V CDR1 and CDR2: DFQATT, SNEGSKA (reference sequence). The CDR3 DNA reads TGCAGTGCTAGGCGGCAGGCCTCTAACTATGGCTACACCTTC. Translation gives CSARRQASNYGYTF.

This clonotype was detected only once. The chain joins TRBV11-2 to TRBJ2-1, with D perhaps TRBD1 (5 bases). The CDR3 totals 14 residues. V lost 6 bases and J lost 0, with 9 bases in between. Per the germline V gene, CDR1 is SGHAT and CDR2 is FQNNGV. CDR3 protein: CASRKTDSYNEQFF. The CDR3 DNA sequence: TGTGCCAGCAGGAAGACAGACTCCTACAATGAGCAGTTCTTC.

The chain couples TRBV24-1 to TRBJ1-1; 9 positions match TRBD1. Germline CDR1 and CDR2: KGHDR and SFDVKD. CDR3 length: 14 residues. V shed 8 bases, J shed 4 bases, and the junction held 7 bases outside the gene matches. The chain's CDR3 is CATTRDRGSTEAFF. As DNA, the CDR3 is TGTGCCACCACTCGAGACAGGGGGAGCACTGAAGCTTTCTTT.

The chain links TRBV30 to TRBJ2-6; tentative D call: TRBD2 (6 bases). Deletions cut 3 bases from V and 1 base from J, with 10 bases between. The CDR3 covers 15 residues. Germline lookup yields CDR1 GTSNPN and CDR2 SVGIG (reference sequence). CDR3 residues: CAWSRGGSGANVLTF. The CDR3 DNA follows: TGTGCCTGGAGCCGAGGAGGGTCTGGGGCCAACGTCCTGACTTTC.

The V and J genes are TRBV30 and TRBJ1-3; D unresolved. The length of the CDR3 is 13 residues. Germline V gives CDR1 GTSNPN, CDR2 SVGIG (reference sequence). With 7 bases removed from V and 0 bases from J, the gap between germline ends came to 10 bases. CDR3: CAYSTNSGNTIYF. DNA of the CDR3: TGTGCCTACTCGACTAACTCTGGAAACACCATATATTTT.

The V and J genes are TRBV20-1 and TRBJ2-3; 9 nucleotides agree with TRBD1. Germline V gene data show CDR1 as DFQATT and CDR2 as SNEGSKA (reference sequence). The V gene end was trimmed by 5 bases and the J gene end by 1 base; junction bases not matched to a gene: 7. The CDR3 consists of 15 residues. The CDR3 region has the DNA TGCAGTGCTGGGACAGGGAGTTTCGGCACAGATACGCAGTATTTT. Its translation: CSAGTGSFGTDTQYF.

The J gene is TRBJ2-7, the V gene TRBV6-5; 12 positions match TRBD2. The CDR3 contains 12 residues. Germline V gene data show CDR1 as MNHEY and CDR2 as SVGAGI. This CDR3 reads CASSGRAGEQYF. CDR3 bases: TGTGCGTCTAGCGGGAGGGCAGGTGAGCAGTACTTC.

The rearrangement joins TRBV30 to TRBJ2-5, with D perhaps TRBD2 (7 bases). Germline lookup yields CDR1 GTSNPN and CDR2 SVGIG (reference sequence). The V gene lost 1 base and the J gene lost 2 bases, with 11 bases spanning the gap. The CDR3 is 14 amino acids. CDR3 region: CAWSGGGGQETQYF. Here the CDR3 DNA reads TGTGCCTGGAGTGGAGGGGGGGGGCAAGAGACCCAGTACTTC. Combining the CDR3 with reference TRBV30 and TRBJ2-5 gives the whole variable domain SQTIHQWPATLVQPVGSPLSLECTVEGTSNPNLYWYRQAAGRGLQLLFYSVGIGQISSEVPQNLSASRPQDRQFILSSKKLLLSDSGFYLCAWSGGGGQETQYFGPGTRLLVL.

The V and J genes are TRBV3-1 and TRBJ2-1; tentative D call: TRBD2 (5 bases). The germline gives CDR1 LGHDT, CDR2 YNNKEL (reference sequence). The CDR3 consists of 14 residues. Between the trimmed V and J ends, which lost 3 bases and 1 base, there was a span of 7 bases. The CDR3 reads CASSHPGSYNEQFF. The CDR3, as DNA: TGTGCCAGCAGCCACCCGGGATCCTACAATGAGCAGTTCTTC.

CDR3 amino acids: CASSWDRGGYGYTF. For the CDR3, the DNA is TGTGCCAGCAGCTGGGACAGGGGGGGCTATGGCTACACCTTC. This rearrangement joins TRBV5-6 to TRBJ1-2; 11 positions agree with TRBD1. The V gene end was trimmed by 3 bases and the J gene end by 4 bases; junction bases not matched to a gene: 2. CDR1 and CDR2 from the germline V gene are SGHDT and YYEEEE. The CDR3 runs to 14 residues.

The CDR3 region has the DNA TGTGCCAGCAGTGAGGGACAGGGGTCCTACAATGAGCAGTTCTTC. Translated: CASSEGQGSYNEQFF. The chain has TRBV2 and TRBJ2-1, with TRBD1 matching over 10 bases. The CDR3 length is 15 residues. Germline values: CDR1 SNHLY, CDR2 FYNNEI. J was trimmed by 1 base and V by 3 bases; bases with no gene match: 0.

This clonotype was detected once. This chain uses TRBV9 with TRBJ1-2; TRBD1 matches 7 bases. The CDR3 length is 15 residues. Germline V gene sequence: CDR1 SGDLS, CDR2 YYNGEE. With V trimmed by 3 bases and J by 4 bases, 9 bases remained unmatched. The CDR3: CASSAPPGQIYGYTF. As DNA, the CDR3 is TGTGCCAGCAGCGCCCCGCCGGGACAGATCTATGGCTACACCTTC.

The genes are TRBV5-6 and TRBJ2-7; 10 bases agree with TRBD2. The length of the CDR3 is 16 residues. The V gene end was trimmed by 1 base and the J gene end by 2 bases; junction bases not matched to a gene: 6. In germline, CDR1 is SGHDT, CDR2 YYEEEE. The CDR3 here is CASSLLGLAGAYEQYF. CDR3 nucleotides: TGTGCCAGCAGCTTGTTGGGGCTAGCGGGAGCCTACGAGCAGTACTTC.

The CDR3 DNA is TGTGCCAGCAGTTCATCCGGGACGGGGTATGGCTACACCTTC. This sequence encodes CASSSSGTGYGYTF. The gene calls are TRBV12-3 or TRBV12-4 and TRBJ1-2; a possible D gene is TRBD1 (5 bases). V dropped 4 bases and J dropped 5 bases, with 14 bases sitting between them. The CDR3 has 14 residues.

The chain carries TRBV28 and TRBJ2-3, with 8 bases matching TRBD2. This CDR3 has 16 amino acids. With V trimmed by 7 bases and J by 2 bases, 11 bases remained unmatched. CDR1 MDHEN and CDR2 SYDVKM come from the germline V gene. CDR3 loop: CASIIGGAIPTDTQYF. CDR3 in DNA: TGTGCCAGCATCATCGGGGGGGCAATACCCACAGATACGCAGTATTTT.

The V and J genes are TRBV2 and TRBJ2-1; 13 nucleotides agree with TRBD2. Germline V gives CDR1 SNHLY, CDR2 FYNNEI. The CDR3 is 18 residues long. With V trimmed by 6 bases and J by 1 base, 9 bases remained unmatched. The CDR3 protein is CASRLAGGFLLSYNEQFF. Written as DNA, the CDR3 is TGTGCCAGCAGACTAGCGGGAGGGTTTCTTTTGTCCTACAATGAGCAGTTCTTC.

This chain connects TRBV12-3 or TRBV12-4 to TRBJ2-3, with 7 bases matching TRBD1. The CDR3 contains 16 residues. V lost 6 bases to trimming and J lost 5 bases; unmatched junction nucleotides: 14. DNA of the CDR3: TGTGCCAGCAGCGGTCAGGGGGTCGGGTTTCAAGATACGCAGTATTTT. This gives the protein CASSGQGVGFQDTQYF.

This clonotype was counted a single time. The chain has TRBV20-1 and TRBJ2-5; D unclear. V lost 3 bases and J 1 base, leaving 9 bases between the germline ends. Germline-derived CDR1 and CDR2 are DFQATT and SNEGSKA (reference sequence). The CDR3 has 13 residues. For the CDR3, the DNA is TGCAGTGCTAGCACGTCAGCCCAAGAGACCCAGTACTTC. Encoded protein: CSASTSAQETQYF.

The rearrangement links TRBV2 to TRBJ2-2, with unresolved D. Germline V lookup: CDR1 SNHLY, CDR2 FYNNEI. V was shortened by 6 bases and J by 4 bases, with 15 bases between the two germline ends. This CDR3 contains 15 residues. CDR3 sequence reads: CASRDVRTVTGELFF. Here the CDR3 DNA reads TGTGCCAGCAGGGACGTCAGGACGGTCACCGGGGAGCTGTTTTTT.

The rearrangement links TRBV28 to TRBJ2-4, with D unresolved. CDR1 is MDHEN, CDR2 SYDVKM, per germline. V was clipped by 6 bases and J by 0 bases, with 12 bases between them. CDR3 length: 15 amino acids. Here the CDR3 DNA reads TGTGCCAGCAGCCCACATGACCTAGCCAAAAACATTCAGTACTTC. This encodes CASSPHDLAKNIQYF.

The chain links TRBV12-3 or TRBV12-4 to TRBJ2-7; weak D call: TRBD1 (7 bases). The CDR3 runs 15 residues. V dropped 3 bases and J dropped 5 bases, with 17 bases sitting between them. The CDR3 coding sequence is TGTGCCAGCAGTTTGGTGTCAGGGGGGAGACACGAGCAGTACTTC. Its protein product is CASSLVSGGRHEQYF.